These T cell receptor beta chains were read from a single sample in a study of human T cells and chemical hapten exposure. Using its own MiXCR run on the RACE reads, TCRdb lists one record per CDR3 protein. This repertoire shows more than 95,000 distinct CDR3 sequences, under 40% found once; its top ten account for less than 3%. Sequenced here: whole blood, sampled in connection with sensitization to the hapten diphenylcyclopropenone (DPC). The receptors stem from a man aged 35 to 55 with alopecia areata. Some clones in this sample may be carry-over from other donors' samples. Both conserved end residues are part of each CDR3. The D gene is left open where the match is weak. Where a row states a size, it is once, few, many or the class of an expanded clone; other rows omit it.

j_gene	abundance	d_gene	v_gene	CDR3aa	CDR3nt
TRBJ2-3	few	NA	TRBV12-3/TRBV12-4	CASSSRGSASTDTQYF	TGTGCCAGCAGTTCCCGGGGTAGCGCTAGCACAGATACGCAGTATTTT
TRBJ1-1	medium-sized	NA	TRBV29-1	CSVKNTEAFF	TGCAGCGTTAAGAACACTGAAGCTTTCTTT
TRBJ2-1	few	NA	TRBV5-5	CASSSTVLSSYNEQFF	TGTGCCAGCAGCTCGACCGTATTAAGTTCATACAATGAGCAGTTCTTC
TRBJ2-3	NA	TRBD2	TRBV7-9	CASSQRELGDTQYF	TGTGCCAGCAGCCAGCGGGAGCTTGGAGATACGCAGTATTTT
TRBJ1-6	NA	NA	TRBV7-2	CASSPYSYNSPLHF	TGTGCCAGCAGTCCCTATTCCTATAATTCACCCCTCCACTTT
TRBJ1-5	few	TRBD1	TRBV2	CASRGTGGSNQPQHF	TGTGCCAGCAGAGGTACAGGGGGTAGCAATCAGCCCCAGCATTTT
TRBJ1-1	few	NA	TRBV27	CASTRSGGTEAFF	TGTGCCAGCACGAGGTCCGGAGGCACTGAAGCTTTCTTT
TRBJ2-7	NA	TRBD2	TRBV10-3	CATSEPMLAGVEQYF	TGTGCCACCTCGGAACCTATGCTAGCGGGGGTCGAGCAGTACTTC
TRBJ1-2	few	NA	TRBV6-2/TRBV6-3	CASSHKDRYTF	TGTGCCAGCAGTCATAAGGATCGCTACACCTTC
TRBJ2-3	NA	NA	TRBV24-1	CATSDRLRTDTQYF	TGTGCCACCAGTGATCGGCTCCGGACAGATACGCAGTATTTT
TRBJ2-7	NA	TRBD1	TRBV11-1	CASSSRPDWTGNYEQYF	TGTGCCAGCAGCTCGAGACCCGATTGGACAGGGAATTACGAGCAGTACTTC
TRBJ2-3	few	NA	TRBV3-1	CASSQDPPDTQYF	TGTGCCAGCAGCCAAGATCCACCCGATACGCAGTATTTT
TRBJ2-3	NA	TRBD2	TRBV6-5	CASSKAGTSGKNTQYF	TGTGCCAGCAGTAAAGCCGGGACTAGCGGGAAAAATACGCAGTATTTT
TRBJ1-1	few	NA	TRBV6-2/TRBV6-3	CASRLKQGTEAFF	TGTGCCAGCAGACTCAAACAGGGAACTGAAGCTTTCTTT
TRBJ2-1	NA	TRBD2	TRBV5-1	CASSLGLAGADNEQFF	TGCGCCAGCAGCTTGGGACTAGCGGGAGCGGACAATGAGCAGTTCTTC
TRBJ2-2	NA	NA	TRBV6-2/TRBV6-3	CASSYTSFTGELFF	TGTGCCAGCAGTTACACCTCGTTCACCGGGGAGCTGTTTTTT
TRBJ1-1	NA	NA	TRBV4-2	CASSRQLNTEAFF	TGTGCCAGCAGCCGACAGTTGAACACTGAAGCTTTCTTT
TRBJ1-5	NA	NA	TRBV7-2	CASSLQGGWSNQPQHF	TGTGCCAGCAGCTTACAGGGCGGGTGGAGCAATCAGCCCCAGCATTTT
TRBJ2-5	few	TRBD2	TRBV28	CASSSLLAEIQETQYF	TGTGCCAGCAGTTCTTTACTAGCGGAGATCCAAGAGACCCAGTACTTC
TRBJ2-7	NA	TRBD2	TRBV27	CASRSGSPSYEQYF	TGTGCCAGCAGAAGCGGGAGTCCCTCCTACGAGCAGTACTTC
TRBJ2-1	NA	NA	TRBV5-4	CASSFWTNGNEQFF	TGTGCCAGCAGCTTCTGGACTAACGGGAATGAGCAGTTCTTC
TRBJ1-1	NA	NA	TRBV2	CASSQRQLNTEAFF	TGTGCCAGCAGTCAAAGGCAGCTGAACACTGAAGCTTTCTTT
TRBJ2-4	NA	NA	TRBV6-5	CASSRVELAKNIQYF	TGTGCCAGCAGTAGGGTCGAGCTAGCCAAAAACATTCAGTACTTC
TRBJ1-4	NA	NA	TRBV6-5	CASTQGREPATNEKLFF	TGTGCCAGCACCCAGGGGAGAGAACCCGCAACTAATGAAAAACTGTTTTTT
TRBJ2-6	NA	NA	TRBV6-2/TRBV6-3	CASSSGARNVLTF	TGTGCCAGCAGTTCAGGGGCTCGGAACGTCCTGACTTTC
TRBJ1-5	NA	TRBD1	TRBV30	CAWSVQQGNQPQHF	TGTGCCTGGAGTGTACAACAGGGGAATCAGCCCCAGCATTTT
TRBJ2-1	few	TRBD1	TRBV3-1	CASREGQQYNEQFF	TGTGCCAGCAGAGAGGGACAGCAGTACAATGAGCAGTTCTTC
TRBJ1-2	NA	NA	TRBV12-3/TRBV12-4	CASSFRDGYTF	TGTGCCAGCAGTTTCAGGGATGGCTACACCTTC
TRBJ2-5	NA	TRBD2	TRBV20-1	CSARTAGVGETQYF	TGCAGTGCTAGAACAGCGGGAGTAGGAGAGACCCAGTACTTC
TRBJ1-5	NA	TRBD1	TRBV6-6	CASSITGGRSQPQHF	TGTGCCAGCAGCATTACAGGGGGTAGAAGTCAGCCCCAGCATTTT
TRBJ1-3	NA	NA	TRBV5-5	CASSLAPLGSGNTIYF	TGTGCCAGCAGCTTGGCCCCATTAGGCTCTGGAAACACCATATATTTT
TRBJ2-1	few	NA	TRBV4-1	CASRAPGNEQFF	TGCGCCAGCCGGGCGCCAGGGAATGAGCAGTTCTTC